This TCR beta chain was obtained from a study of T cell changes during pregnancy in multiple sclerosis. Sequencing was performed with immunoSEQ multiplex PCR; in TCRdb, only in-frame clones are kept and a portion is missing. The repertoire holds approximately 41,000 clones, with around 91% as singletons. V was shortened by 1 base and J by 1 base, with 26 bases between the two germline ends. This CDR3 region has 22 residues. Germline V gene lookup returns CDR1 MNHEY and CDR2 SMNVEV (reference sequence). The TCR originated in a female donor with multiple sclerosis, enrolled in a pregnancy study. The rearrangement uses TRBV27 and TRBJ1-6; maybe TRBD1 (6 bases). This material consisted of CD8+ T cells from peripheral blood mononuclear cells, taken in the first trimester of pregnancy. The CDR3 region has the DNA TGTGCCAGCAGTTTATGGGTTTCCTCTGTGGGGGCTCAAGGATCCTATAATTCACCCCTCCACTTT. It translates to CASSLWVSSVGAQGSYNSPLHF.